One T cell receptor (beta chain) is described in this entry. This CDR3 spans 14 amino acids. V dropped 0 bases and J dropped 4; count of bases not matched to a gene: 0. CDR1 and CDR2 (germline): MRHNA, SNTAGT. These data originate in a study of blood T cell repertoires in COVID-19. Study context: Sources were T cells, B-cell-depleted T cells, or PBMCs; the material itself was cDNA or gDNA.

In the authors' methods: Estimation of nucleated cell counts relied on the amplification of reference gene primers. Assay: immunoSEQ multiplex PCR; the TCRdb copy retains only in-frame clones and omits some. Clonal size and the V and J genes are those of that table, whereas D and trimming came from the DNA. The sample holds more than 25,000 clones, around 85% seen once. The specimen sequenced was peripheral blood. The chain carries TRBV6-4 and TRBJ2-3; 8 bases line up with TRBD1. The source of this sequence is a human donor with active COVID-19. The donor label of this sample is uncertain. The CDR3 reads CASSDSTGADTQYF. CDR3 nucleotide sequence: TGTGCCAGCAGTGACTCGACAGGGGCAGATACGCAGTATTTT.